One sample yielded the 25 T cell receptor beta chains listed below, sequenced in a study of T cell repertoires in ileal Crohn's disease. Libraries were prepared by immunoSEQ multiplex PCR; TCRdb keeps only in-frame clonotypes and omits some of them. The table lists 13,000 to 15,000 clones, around 90% of them singletons. Material for sequencing was ileal tissue. These receptors were collected from an adult with Crohn's disease.

The rearrangement uses TRBV10-3 and TRBJ2-7, with D possibly matching TRBD1 (5 bases). Between the trimmed V and J ends, which lost 6 bases and 2 bases, there was a span of 14 bases. The CDR3 covers 14 residues. Germline-derived CDR1 and CDR2 are ENHRY and SYGVKD. The CDR3 nucleotides are TGTGCCATCAGGGGCCTCGCGGACACCTACGAGCAGTACTTC. It translates to CAIRGLADTYEQYF.

This chain joins TRBV30 and TRBJ1-6; D ambiguous. CDR3 size: 14 residues. Per the germline V gene, CDR1 is GTSNPN and CDR2 is SVGIG (reference sequence). V lost 5 bases to trimming and J lost 8 bases, with 16 bases between them. The chain's CDR3 is CAWSLGGKDSPLHF. DNA for the CDR3: TGTGCCTGGTCACTGGGCGGGAAGGATTCACCCCTCCACTTT.

V and J are TRBV5-1 and TRBJ2-2; 7 bases are a match to TRBD1. The ends lost 1 base at V and 6 bases at J; junction bases unmatched: 6. This CDR3 spans 15 amino acids. Germline CDR1 is SGHRS and CDR2 is YFSETQ. The CDR3 here is CASSLRQGKSGELFF. The CDR3 bases are TGCGCCAGCAGCTTGAGACAGGGAAAGTCCGGGGAGCTGTTTTTT.

The chain combines TRBV6-5 with TRBJ1-4; D might be TRBD1 (5 bases). Germline V gene sequence: CDR1 MNHEY, CDR2 SVGAGI. CDR3 size: 14 residues. V lost 2 bases, J lost 8 bases, and 12 bases lay in between. The CDR3 sequence is CASSYRGTAEKLFF. The CDR3 DNA is TGTGCCAGCAGTTACAGGGGCACGGCGGAAAAACTGTTTTTT.

The rearrangement links TRBV7-6 to TRBJ1-2, with D perhaps TRBD1 (5 bases). CDR3 size: 13 residues. Germline CDR1 is SGHVS and CDR2 is FNYEAQ. V was pared by 3 bases and J by 3 bases, with 8 bases between. CDR3 loop: CASSFGGDYGYTF. CDR3 DNA: TGTGCCAGCAGCTTCGGGGGGGACTATGGCTACACCTTC. Full variable domain (remainder filled in from reference TRBV7-6 and TRBJ1-2): GAGVSQSPRYKVTKRGQDVALRCDPISGHVSLYWYRQALGQGPEFLTYFNYEAQQDKSGLPNDRFSAERPEGSISTLTIQRTEQRDSAMYRCASSFGGDYGYTFGSGTRLTVV.

The chain uses TRBV6-1 and TRBJ1-6; possibly TRBD1 for D (6 bases). Trimming cost V 7 bases and J 9 bases, with 10 bases left between them. From germline, CDR1 is MNHNS and CDR2 SASEGT. The CDR3 is made up of 12 amino acids. In DNA form, the CDR3 reads TGTGCCAGCAACCCAGGGGTTTCACCCCTCCACTTT. Amino acid sequence: CASNPGVSPLHF.

This sequence joins TRBV18 and TRBJ1-2; maybe TRBD1 (6 bases). The germline V and J ends were trimmed by 3 bases and 6 bases, with 14 bases remaining between them. The CDR3 spans 14 residues. Germline CDR1 and CDR2: KGHSH and LQKENI. The CDR3 DNA follows: TGTGCCAGCTCACCCGCAGGGGATTGGGATGGCTACACCTTC. The encoded protein is CASSPAGDWDGYTF.

The CDR3 sequence: CASSGPRYGYTF. The CDR3 DNA follows: TGTGCCAGCTCGGGTCCCCGATATGGCTACACCTTC. The chain is built from TRBV2 and TRBJ1-2, with D unclear. This CDR3 region has 12 residues. Trimming removed 8 bases from V and 5 bases from J, with 12 bases in between. CDR1 is SNHLY and CDR2 is FYNNEI in the germline V gene.

The J gene is TRBJ2-2, the V gene TRBV2; 9 nucleotides match TRBD2. Unmatched junction bases numbered 12, after V lost 8 bases and J lost 5 bases. The V gene's germline CDR1 is SNHLY and CDR2 FYNNEI. The CDR3 runs 16 residues. The DNA for the CDR3 is TGTGCCAGCCGTCGGGGTAGCGGGAGTCTAACCGGGGAGCTGTTTTTT. Protein: CASRRGSGSLTGELFF. The variable domain in full, completed from reference TRBV2 and TRBJ2-2, reads EPEVTQTPSHQVTQMGQEVILRCVPISNHLYFYWYRQILGQKVEFLVSFYNNEISEKSEIFDDQFSVERPDGSNFTLKIRSTKLEDSAMYFCASRRGSGSLTGELFFGEGSRLTVL.

The chain carries TRBV6-5 and TRBJ2-3; 10 positions agree with TRBD1. The CDR3 has 15 amino acids. Unmatched junction bases numbered 6, after V lost 4 bases and J lost 5 bases. The germline V gene encodes CDR1 MNHEY and CDR2 SVGAGI. DNA for the CDR3: TGTGCCAGCAGTTGGGGACAGGGGCATGGAGATACGCAGTATTTT. Protein: CASSWGQGHGDTQYF.

The chain links TRBV30 to TRBJ2-2, with 7 nucleotides matching TRBD2. CDR3 length: 14 residues. Germline assignment: CDR1 GTSNPN and CDR2 SVGIG (reference sequence). V lost 1 base, J lost 3 bases, and 2 bases stayed unmatched. CDR3 DNA sequence: TGTGCCTGGAGTGGACTAGCTTACACCGGGGAGCTGTTTTTT. It translates to CAWSGLAYTGELFF.

The chain employs TRBV7-9 and TRBJ1-1, with 8 bases lining up with TRBD1. J was trimmed by 4 bases and V by 3 bases; bases with no gene match: 7. The CDR3 consists of 15 residues. CDR1 is SEHNR, CDR2 FQNEAQ, per germline (reference sequence). The CDR3 bases are TGTGCCAGCAGCTTTTATACAGGGGGGAGCACTGAAGCTTTCTTT. It yields the protein CASSFYTGGSTEAFF.

Only a few counts were recorded for this clone. This sequence joins TRBV6-6 and TRBJ1-5; no clear D. Between the trimmed V and J ends, which lost 10 bases and 1 base, there was a span of 14 bases. The germline CDR1 and CDR2 sequences are MNHNY and SVGAGI (reference sequence). The CDR3 sequence is 14 residues long. Here the CDR3 DNA reads TGTGCCACCTGGACGAGGGAAAGCAATCAGCCCCAGCATTTT. It specifies CATWTRESNQPQHF.

The V gene is TRBV7-2, the J gene TRBJ2-7; tentatively, D is TRBD2 (7 bases). This CDR3 is built from 15 residues. Germline CDR1 and CDR2: SGHTA and FQGNSA. Trimming removed 1 base from V and 4 bases from J, with 14 bases in between. CDR3 loop: CASSLVWAGAYEQYF. Here the CDR3 DNA reads TGTGCCAGCAGCTTAGTCTGGGCGGGGGCTTACGAGCAGTACTTC.

This chain connects TRBV7-2 to TRBJ2-7, with 7 bases aligning to TRBD1. Per the germline V gene, CDR1 is SGHTA and CDR2 is FQGNSA. V lost 4 bases, J lost 1 base, and 10 bases stayed unmatched. The length of the CDR3 is 16 residues. CDR3 nucleotide sequence: TGTGCCAGCAGCTCAAGTAACAGGGACAGTTCCTACGAGCAGTACTTC. This gives the protein CASSSSNRDSSYEQYF.

The chain is built from TRBV6-4 and TRBJ1-1; 7 positions agree with TRBD1. J gave up 6 bases and V 5 bases, and 6 bases lay outside the gene matches. This CDR3 is 13 amino acids long. Germline V gives CDR1 MRHNA, CDR2 SNTAGT. The CDR3 region is CASSLDQGAEAFF. CDR3 nucleotide sequence: TGTGCCAGCAGTCTTGACCAGGGGGCTGAAGCTTTCTTT.

The chain carries TRBV5-6 and TRBJ2-3, with D maybe TRBD2 (5 bases). The CDR3 has 15 residues. V was cut by 1 base and J by 1 base, with 10 bases left in between. Germline CDR1 is SGHDT and CDR2 is YYEEEE. The CDR3 loop is CASSLRTAGTDTQYF. In DNA form, the CDR3 reads TGTGCCAGCAGCTTGAGGACTGCTGGCACAGATACGCAGTATTTT.

This chain connects TRBV5-1 to TRBJ2-1; the match to TRBD1 covers 11 bases. The V gene's germline CDR1 is SGHRS and CDR2 YFSETQ. V shed 4 bases and J 9 bases; nucleotides not matched to a gene: 12. This CDR3 is 16 amino acids long. This CDR3 reads CASSAKDRGREGEQFF. In DNA form, the CDR3 reads TGCGCCAGCAGCGCCAAGGACAGGGGGCGAGAAGGTGAGCAGTTCTTC.

The rearrangement uses TRBV7-9 and TRBJ1-1; a possible D gene is TRBD1 (5 bases). V lost 6 bases to trimming and J lost 7 bases, with 18 bases between them. CDR3 length equals 14 residues. Germline V gene sequence: CDR1 SEHNR, CDR2 FQNEAQ (reference sequence). CDR3 residues: CASSSAFRVDEAFF. CDR3 sequence (DNA): TGTGCCAGCAGTTCAGCGTTCAGGGTGGATGAAGCTTTCTTT.

The chain uses TRBV7-9 and TRBJ1-1, with 9 bases identical to TRBD1. The CDR3 covers 18 residues. Germline V CDR1 and CDR2: SEHNR, FQNEAQ (reference sequence). The trim removed 5 bases at V and 1 base at J, leaving 14 bases unmatched. CDR3 loop: CASSPGTGTGRANTEAFF. CDR3 in DNA: TGTGCCAGCAGCCCCGGGACAGGGACAGGGCGGGCGAACACTGAAGCTTTCTTT.

The chain employs TRBV29-1 and TRBJ2-7, with TRBD2 matching over 11 bases. V lost 4 bases, J lost 4 bases, and 3 bases stayed unmatched. This CDR3 is built from 13 residues. Germline V gives CDR1 SQVTM, CDR2 ANQGSEA. The CDR3 coding sequence is TGCAGCGTTGGCACTAGCGGGAGTTACGAGCAGTACTTC. This encodes CSVGTSGSYEQYF.

A single count supports this clone. DNA of the CDR3: TGTGCCAGCAGCCCCAGACAGGGATATCCCTACAATGAGCAGTTCTTC. Protein product: CASSPRQGYPYNEQFF. The chain links TRBV7-2 to TRBJ2-1, with 7 bases that match TRBD1. This CDR3 contains 16 residues. CDR1 is SGHTA and CDR2 is FQGNSA in the germline V gene. Trimming cost V 5 bases and J 2 bases; bases outside gene matches: 9.

In regard to this clone: Within the sample, other DNA sequences also encode this same CDR3. The chain has TRBV18 and TRBJ2-5; D perhaps matches TRBD2 (5 bases). Germline lookup yields CDR1 KGHSH and CDR2 LQKENI. The CDR3 is 13 residues long. Between the trimmed V and J ends, which lost 2 bases and 4 bases, there was a span of 8 bases. DNA of the CDR3: TGTGCCAGCTCACCAAGGAGGCTAGAGACCCAGTACTTC. Translation: CASSPRRLETQYF. The complete variable domain, with remaining parts taken from reference TRBV18 and TRBJ2-5, reads NAGVMQNPRHLVRRRGQEARLRCSPMKGHSHVYWYRQLPEEGLKFMVYLQKENIIDESGMPKERFSAEFPKEGPSILRIQQVVRGDSAAYFCASSPRRLETQYFGPGTRLLVL.

This clone was counted between two and nine times. The V call is TRBV21-1, the J call TRBJ1-2; TRBD1, the table's D call, was not compared with the DNA. TRBV21-1 constitutes a pseudogene. The CDR3 runs 14 residues. The CDR3 protein is CASSKHRARYGYTF. In DNA, the CDR3 is TGTGCCAGCAGCAAACACAGGGCCCGCTATGGCTACACCTTC.

In its sample, this clone was seen a few times. The chain combines TRBV14 with TRBJ2-7, with D perhaps TRBD1 (5 bases). The germline V gene encodes CDR1 SGHDN and CDR2 FVKESK. The CDR3 extends over 14 amino acids. The V and J ends lost 4 bases and 0 bases respectively, with 10 bases between them. CDR3 sequence reads: CASSRTGFSYEQYF. In nucleotides, the CDR3 is TGTGCCAGCAGCCGAACAGGATTCTCCTACGAGCAGTACTTC.